One and the same sample provided the 20 T cell receptor beta chains below, sequenced in a study of CD8 T cells in Susac syndrome. RNA, at about 0.5 to 1 ug, was reverse transcribed with random hexamers. Via MiXCR, TCRdb re-called the immunoSEQ multiplex PCR reads, giving one row per CDR3 protein. The sample carries some 95,000 distinct CDR3 sequences, just under 95% recorded once. The sequenced sample consisted of CD8+ T cells from PBMCs. These receptors were collected from a human donor in good health.

CDR3: CASSPEAPLFYGYTF. The DNA for the CDR3 is TGTGCCAGCAGCCCTGAGGCCCCGCTTTTCTATGGCTACACCTTC. The V call is TRBV3-1, the J call TRBJ1-2; D not resolved. The germline CDR1 and CDR2 sequences are LGHDT and YNNKEL (reference sequence). V dropped 4 bases and J dropped 4 bases, with 16 bases sitting between them. This CDR3 has 15 residues.

This clonotype has only one observation. This rearrangement joins TRBV27 to TRBJ1-1, with D possibly TRBD1 on 5 matching bases. Germline lookup yields CDR1 MNHEY and CDR2 SMNVEV (reference sequence). The V gene lost 6 bases and the J gene lost 4 bases, with 15 bases spanning the gap. The CDR3 totals 14 residues. The CDR3 here is CASSSRGYSTEAFF. The CDR3 DNA reads TGTGCCAGCAGCTCGAGGGGTTATAGCACTGAAGCTTTCTTT.

This chain links TRBV29-1 with TRBJ1-1; 8 nucleotides agree with TRBD1. Per the germline V gene, CDR1 is SQVTM and CDR2 is ANQGSEA. The CDR3 is made up of 13 amino acids. Losses at the gene ends were 7 bases for V and 3 bases for J; bases not matched to a gene: 7. CDR3 sequence (DNA): TGCAGCGACCCCTCGACAGGGGACACTGAAGCTTTCTTT. Translating gives CSDPSTGDTEAFF. Filled out from reference TRBV29-1 and TRBJ1-1, the complete variable domain reads SAVISQKPSRDICQRGTSLTIQCQVDSQVTMMFWYRQQPGQSLTLIATANQGSEATYESGFVIDKFPISRPNLTFSTLTVSNMSPEDSSIYLCSDPSTGDTEAFFGQGTRLTVV.

This sequence joins TRBV4-1 and TRBJ1-2, with unresolved D. In germline, CDR1 is MGHRA, CDR2 YSYEKL. V was clipped by 4 bases and J by 1 base, with 10 bases between them. The CDR3 sequence is 14 residues long. CDR3 bases: TGCGCCAGCAGCCTCCCAGGTTATAACTATGGCTACACCTTC. It specifies CASSLPGYNYGYTF.

V and J are TRBV9 and TRBJ2-5; 12 nucleotides match TRBD1. CDR1 is SGDLS and CDR2 is YYNGEE in the germline V gene. Unmatched junction bases numbered 5, after V lost 3 bases and J lost 2 bases. The CDR3 totals 16 residues. This CDR3 is CASSAGTGGEQETQYF. The CDR3 nucleotides are TGTGCCAGCAGCGCTGGGACAGGGGGCGAACAAGAGACCCAGTACTTC.

This chain uses TRBV4-1 with TRBJ1-1; a possible D gene is TRBD1 (5 bases). The CDR3 contains 16 residues. Trimming stripped 5 bases from V and 1 base from J, with 17 bases between. CDR1 and CDR2 from the germline V gene are MGHRA and YSYEKL. DNA for the CDR3: TGCGCCAGCAGCTCCACGTGGAAGACAGCGAACACTGAAGCTTTCTTT. Translating it yields CASSSTWKTANTEAFF.

The chain carries TRBV7-2 and TRBJ2-3; D not resolved. The germline gives CDR1 SGHTA, CDR2 FQGNSA. The length of the CDR3 is 12 residues. Trimming cost V 7 bases and J 6 bases, with 11 bases left between them. CDR3 protein: CASTPHGDTQYF. CDR3 sequence (DNA): TGTGCCAGCACCCCTCATGGCGATACGCAGTATTTT.

This sequence joins TRBV3-1 and TRBJ2-3; 14 bases match TRBD2. CDR1 is LGHDT and CDR2 is YNNKEL in the germline V gene (reference sequence). J lost 0 bases, V lost 4 bases, and 6 bases had no gene match. The CDR3 consists of 18 residues. As DNA, the CDR3 is TGTGCCAGCAGCCGCGGACTAGCGGGGGGACACAGCACAGATACGCAGTATTTT. The encoded protein is CASSRGLAGGHSTDTQYF.

The rearrangement links TRBV29-1 to TRBJ1-2; D unresolved. CDR3 length: 14 residues. The germline V gene encodes CDR1 SQVTM and CDR2 ANQGSEA. Trimming stripped 1 base from V and 2 bases from J, with 11 bases between. The CDR3, as DNA: TGCAGCGTTGAAGGGACGGGCGGGAACTATGGCTACACCTTC. It yields the protein CSVEGTGGNYGYTF.

V is TRBV24-1 and J is TRBJ1-2; no clear D. The CDR3 extends over 14 amino acids. Germline assignment: CDR1 KGHDR and CDR2 SFDVKD. Deletions cut 3 bases from V and 4 bases from J, with 11 bases between. CDR3 sequence reads: CATSDDTASYGYTF. In DNA, the CDR3 is TGTGCCACCAGTGATGACACCGCGTCCTATGGCTACACCTTC.

This chain links TRBV20-1 with TRBJ1-1; D unclear. Per the germline V gene, CDR1 is DFQATT and CDR2 is SNEGSKA (reference sequence). This CDR3 is built from 12 residues. Trimming cost V 0 bases and J 6 bases, with 8 bases left between them. The chain's CDR3 is CSARDLRAEAFF. CDR3 nucleotides: TGCAGTGCTAGAGATCTGAGGGCTGAAGCTTTCTTT.

This chain connects TRBV9 to TRBJ2-1; D might be TRBD2 (5 bases). This CDR3 contains 15 residues. Trimming removed 4 bases from V and 0 bases from J, with 11 bases in between. Germline V gene lookup returns CDR1 SGDLS and CDR2 YYNGEE. The CDR3 nucleotides are TGTGCCAGCAGCAATAGCGCTAGCTCCTACAATGAGCAGTTCTTC. Translating it yields CASSNSASSYNEQFF.

The chain uses TRBV5-6 and TRBJ1-1; D unresolved. Trimming took off 4 bases at V and 5 bases at J, with 9 bases between the two ends. Per germline, CDR1 SGHDT and CDR2 YYEEEE. The CDR3 totals 12 residues. DNA of the CDR3: TGTGCCAGCAGCCGAGATTGGACTGAAGCTTTCTTT. Encoded protein: CASSRDWTEAFF.

This chain connects TRBV19 to TRBJ1-4; 10 bases agree with TRBD1. V gave up 7 bases and J gave up 6 bases; unmatched junction bases: 8. Germline V gives CDR1 LNHDA, CDR2 SQIVND (reference sequence). This CDR3 has 15 amino acids. DNA of the CDR3: TGTGCCAGTACCCCTGGGGACAGGGGTTATGAAAAACTGTTTTTT. Translated, it gives CASTPGDRGYEKLFF.

This chain links TRBV27 with TRBJ2-1; the D gene is possibly TRBD2 (5 bases). Germline lookup yields CDR1 MNHEY and CDR2 SMNVEV (reference sequence). Trimming left V 5 bases short and J 5 bases short, with 22 bases between. This CDR3 spans 17 amino acids. The DNA for the CDR3 is TGTGCCAGCAGTAAGGAGGTAGGACGAACACCCAACAATGAGCAGTTCTTC. It specifies CASSKEVGRTPNNEQFF.

The rearrangement links TRBV14 to TRBJ1-2; 9 bases line up with TRBD1. Germline CDR1 SGHDN, CDR2 FVKESK. The CDR3 extends over 16 amino acids. The V segment lost 1 base and the J segment 6 bases; nucleotides outside the gene matches: 9. CDR3 region: CASSQASGQGSDGYTF. The CDR3 bases are TGTGCCAGCAGCCAAGCGTCCGGACAGGGGAGTGATGGCTACACCTTC.

The V gene is TRBV30, the J gene TRBJ2-3; D may correspond to TRBD1 or TRBD2 (5 bases each). CDR3 length: 13 amino acids. V lost 5 bases and J lost 2, with 11 bases in between. Germline CDR1 is GTSNPN and CDR2 is SVGIG (reference sequence). CDR3 coding DNA: TGTGCCTGGCGGGACCTAATCACAGATACGCAGTATTTT. Translation: CAWRDLITDTQYF. Filled out from reference TRBV30 and TRBJ2-3, the complete variable domain reads SQTIHQWPATLVQPVGSPLSLECTVEGTSNPNLYWYRQAAGRGLQLLFYSVGIGQISSEVPQNLSASRPQDRQFILSSKKLLLSDSGFYLCAWRDLITDTQYFGPGTRLTVL.

The V gene is TRBV13, the J gene TRBJ2-7, with a tentative D call TRBD1 (6 bases). The V end lost 5 bases, the J end lost 1 base, and 12 bases lay between the germline ends. Germline values: CDR1 PRHDT, CDR2 FYEKMQ (reference sequence). This CDR3 spans 14 amino acids. For the CDR3, the DNA is TGTGCCAGCAGCCCCGAGGGGGTGTCCTACGAGCAGTACTTC. Amino acids: CASSPEGVSYEQYF.

The chain combines TRBV7-9 with TRBJ2-3; tentatively, D is TRBD2 (5 bases). The length of the CDR3 is 14 residues. Germline lookup yields CDR1 SEHNR and CDR2 FQNEAQ (reference sequence). V was cut by 4 bases and J by 2 bases, with 10 bases left in between. CDR3 sequence (DNA): TGTGCCAGCAGCTCGGACTGGCTCACAGATACGCAGTATTTT. This codes for CASSSDWLTDTQYF.

This chain connects TRBV5-1 to TRBJ2-1, with 12 bases identical to TRBD1. Germline CDR1 reads SGHRS; CDR2 reads YFSETQ. The length of the CDR3 is 14 residues. Trimming removed 6 bases from V and 8 bases from J; junction bases left unmatched: 6. In DNA, the CDR3 is TGCGCCAGCACTGGGACAGGGGGCTTGTATGAGCAGTTCTTC. As protein: CASTGTGGLYEQFF.